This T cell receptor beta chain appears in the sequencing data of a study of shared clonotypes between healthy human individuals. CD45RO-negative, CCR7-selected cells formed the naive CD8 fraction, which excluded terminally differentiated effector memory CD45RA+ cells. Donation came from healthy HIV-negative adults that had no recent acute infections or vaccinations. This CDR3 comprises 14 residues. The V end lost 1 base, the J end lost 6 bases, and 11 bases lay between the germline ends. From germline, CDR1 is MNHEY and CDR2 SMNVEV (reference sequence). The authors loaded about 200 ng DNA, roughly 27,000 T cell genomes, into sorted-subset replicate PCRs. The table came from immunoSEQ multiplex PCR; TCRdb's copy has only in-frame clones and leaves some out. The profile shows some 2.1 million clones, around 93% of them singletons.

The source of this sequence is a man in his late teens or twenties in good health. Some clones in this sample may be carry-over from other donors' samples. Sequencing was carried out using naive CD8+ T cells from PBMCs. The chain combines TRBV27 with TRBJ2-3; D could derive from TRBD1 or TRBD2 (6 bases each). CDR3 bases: TGTGCCAGCAGTTTATGGGGGGCACAGGATACGCAGTATTTT. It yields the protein CASSLWGAQDTQYF.